The present T cell receptor (beta chain) was sequenced within a study of cytomegalovirus exposure and HLA in healthy donors. Nominal health characterized the donors when sampled, though unrecorded immune exposures were likely. About this clone itself: Its matching antigen is unknown.

The V gene end was trimmed by 5 bases and the J gene end by 4 bases; junction bases not matched to a gene: 3. CDR1 is SGHTA and CDR2 is FQGTGA in the germline V gene. The CDR3 covers 13 residues. Findings and limits, study-wide: Cytomegalovirus association was listed for about 180 TCR beta chains. Data from an earlier analysis indicated that most TCR beta V segments were productive either about 87% or about 30% of the time. TRBV6-2, TRBV6-3 and some other V segments were unresolvable in 87-base-pair reads.

PCR primers comprised 60 Vbeta and 13 Jbeta primers. Data came from immunoSEQ multiplex PCR; TCRdb stores just in-frame clones and leaves some out. The sample carries some 130,000 clones, roughly 78% recorded once. The sequenced material came from PBMCs. V gene TRBV7-3 combines with J gene TRBJ1-1, with 8 bases aligning to TRBD1. The clonotype originates from a young man in good health. The CDR3 DNA reads as TGTGCCAGCAGCACCGGACAGGGCACTGAAGCTTTCTTT. Protein product: CASSTGQGTEAFF. Variable domain in full (rest from reference TRBV7-3 and TRBJ1-1): GAGVSQTPSNKVTEKGKYVELRCDPISGHTALYWYRQSLGQGPEFLIYFQGTGAADDSGLPNDRFFAVRPEGSVSTLKIQRTERGDSAVYLCASSTGQGTEAFFGQGTRLTVV.